What follows describes a single TCR beta chain. The clone's antigen remains unknown. Per-nucleotide qualities are absent, and no much larger clonotype sits a single base away. This specimen's time point label, interpreted: baseline before first vaccination. Vaccinee samples came from UK trials COV001 and COV002, including a single-blind randomized controlled phase 2/3 trial of AZD1222 (ChAdOx1 nCoV-19) in healthy adults. For TCRbeta chain sequencing, PBMC samples were collected from trial participants at day 0 and at day 28 after the second dose. This sample was included in a study of T cell responses to AZD1222 COVID-19 vaccine (dated by TCRdb to the early 2020s). Some background on the complete study: Because spike-specific TCR depth and breadth did not differ between the two schedules, AZD1222 recipients who got a second dose at roughly 4 weeks were pooled with those who got a second dose at roughly 12 weeks. TCR sequencing covered 230 to 250 trial participants: roughly 200 given two doses of AZD1222 and about 26 given two doses of MenACWY control vaccine. Enrollment into the trials was organized by age into subgroups of 18-55, 56-69 and 70-plus years, and those subgroups contained roughly 150, 30 and 60 TCR-sequenced participants, respectively. The investigation overall reported the following: Reportedly, almost half of the unique spike-specific TCRs recognized epitopes lying outside the regions that are mutated in the B.1.351 and B.1.1.7 variants. No day 14 peak-response samples were available, so repertoires were characterized only after the peak T cell response. The 56-69-year group was small, and its depth increase did not reach significance, likely because of low power. Only five or six AZD1222 recipients were SARS-CoV-2 seropositive at baseline, limiting conclusions about previously exposed vaccinees. After two AZD1222 doses, both the breadth and the depth of spike-specific TCRs were significantly higher than at day 0 and than in MenACWY recipients. CD4 TCRs associated with the vaccine covered the entire spike protein, and the dominant responses were in regions 160-218 and 743-854. Participants were mostly white British and included more females than males, and it was suggested by the authors that clonal diversity may have been underestimated.

The germline V gene yields SGHNT for CDR1 and YENEEA for CDR2. V ends up 5 bases short and J 4 bases short, with an unmatched junction base count of 4. From its cysteine to its phenylalanine, the CDR3 spans 15 amino acids. Just CDR3 DNA is preserved here, 45 bases in frame from base 1. The CDR3 regions of human TCRbeta chains were analyzed by immunosequencing. The authors' analysis ran thus. Repertoire TCRs were matched against a reference library of SARS-CoV-2-specific TCRs generated with the MIRA antigen-specificity platform. Breadth meant the fraction of unique TCRs that were SARS-CoV-2-associated, whereas depth meant the fraction of total T cells that were SARS-CoV-2-associated. Using the MIRA data, each spike-specific TCR was mapped to the spike region that the TCR reacts to and placed in a CD4 or CD8 class. Log10-transformed breadth and depth values were compared by one-way ANOVA with Sidak's multiple comparisons tests. The table comes from immuneACCESS by way of TCRdb, which keeps in-frame sequences with V and J called. Part of the clones is missing from these tables; in studies checked, under half for an unresolved V gene and the rest for unknown reasons. V, J and clone size derive from that table, while D and trimming were established from the DNA sequence. Counted in this sample were approximately 150,000 clones; 80% to 95% of them appeared once. Clones ranked in the top ten supply about 2.5% of the sample.

This sequence uses TRBV11-3 and TRBJ2-1; 11 central bases correspond to TRBD2. This receptor was identified in an adult in good health. The sequencing used peripheral blood, collected on day 0 of AZD1222 vaccination. The CDR3 protein: CASSLGTSGYNEQFF. The nucleotide sequence is TGTGCCAGCAGCCTAGGGACTAGCGGTTACAATGAGCAGTTCTTC.